This T cell receptor beta chain was observed in a study of T cells in Graves' hyperthyroidism and ophthalmopathy (dated by TCRdb to between 2019 and 2020). Regarding the study in general: Peripheral blood samples were taken at the time of initial diagnosis, prior to any treatment. The paper reports TCR Vbeta CDR3 sequencing of roughly 140 peripheral blood samples: around 45 ophthalmopathy, 70 to 85 hyperthyroidism and roughly 17 progressor patients. Whether ophthalmopathy could be predicted prospectively was tested in an independent validation cohort made up of roughly 19 hyperthyroidism patients plus 17 patients who later progressed to ophthalmopathy. The 100 or so discovery patients were randomly split 7:3 into training and test sets. After sampling, hyperthyroidism patients received methimazole starting at 30 mg daily, and ophthalmopathy patients received high-dose intravenous methylprednisolone. In roughly six Graves' hyperthyroidism patients, the study also compared T-cell repertoires from thyroid tissue with T-cell repertoires from blood. A discovery cohort of about 96 patients, 43 with Graves' ophthalmopathy and more than 55 with stable Graves' hyperthyroidism, was used to find distinguishing TCR V-J signatures.

This clonotype was recorded at least ten times. Its antigen is unknown. The record has no base qualities; no much larger clone is one base away. The TCR beta CDR3 regions were amplified from the RNA transcripts. The TCR CDR3 was subjected to a first round of RT-PCR using the HTBI primer set and the Qiagen OneStep RT-PCR kit. Libraries were constructed in a second round of multiplex PCR, after which size selection and purification were carried out. Libraries were sequenced paired-end with 100 bp reads on an Illumina HiSeq2000. The paper's data handling went like this. SOAPnuke was used to process the raw data, throwing out any read that contained adapters or uncalled bases, had a mean Phred below 15, or lacked an exact constant-primer or identifier match. COPE v1.2.5 was used to merge high-quality paired reads, and clonotypes were defined as unique nucleotide sequences. Clonotypes were aligned to IMGT TRBV, TRBD and TRBJ reference segments using MiTCR v1.1. The analysis was restricted to V-J combinations with a frequency above 0.0001, which together covered 99% to 99.2% of the repertoires. The TCS score was defined as the ratio of F50 (clonal expansion) to E x V (chaos), calculated using BLOSUM62-based TCRdist between CDR3 peptides within each V-J. Welch's t-statistics and random forest reduced roughly 500 V-J features to roughly 13, which were used in a naive Bayes classifier (R e1071). In-frame beta chains were kept once TCRdb had trimmed the public reads at Q25 with fastp and called clones with MiXCR. Each entry merges the rows of one CDR3 protein and shows their most common DNA and genes. The V and J calls and clone size come from TCRdb's table, not from the authors' own analysis. This sample is represented by some 300,000 distinct CDR3 sequences; approximately 18% of them were singletons. The ten largest clones represent just under 40% of the sample.

In the ophthalmopathy patients, disease was moderately to severely active, with a Clinical Activity Score of 3 or more, a NOSPECS grade of 4 or more, and a duration of less than 3 months. Exclusion was applied to patients with uncontrolled infections, other autoimmune diseases, pregnancy or lactation. Diagnoses relied on clinical symptoms, serum thyroxine and TRAb, thyroid ultrasound and orbital computed tomography. PBMCs were isolated from approximately 10 ml of fresh peripheral blood by Ficoll-Paque density gradient centrifugation. Trizol reagent was used to extract total RNA, and RNA quality was then checked on an Agilent 2100 Bioanalyzer. Broad study findings and their caveats: During validation, the model predicted progression to ophthalmopathy a median of approximately 6 months ahead of onset, with 60% to 71% sensitivity and around 73% specificity. In cross-validation, a model built on a 13 V-J signature told ophthalmopathy apart from stable hyperthyroidism with less than 90% sensitivity and 81% to 82% specificity, and in testing the same model reached 80%/75%. Most expanded thyroid clonotypes (frequency above 0.001) were also detected in blood, a finding suggesting that blood repertoires may reflect thyroid immune responses. No statistical method was used to fix the sample size in advance, and group allocation was not hidden from the investigators.

CDR1 and CDR2, looked up from the germline V gene (reference sequence), are DFQATT and SNEGSKA. From its cysteine to its phenylalanine, the CDR3 spans 14 amino acids. Just CDR3 DNA is preserved here, 42 bases in frame from base 1. Clipping removes 1 base from V and 2 bases from J, with 4 as the unmatched junction base count. Material for sequencing was blood. Recombination linked TRBV20-1 to TRBJ1-1, with 7 junctional bases fitting TRBD1. The receptor comes from a man aged 45-65 years with Graves' ophthalmopathy. In nucleotide form, the sequence is TGCAGTGCTAGAGCCAGGGGGTTTAACACTGAAGCTTTCTTT. This codes for CSARARGFNTEAFF.